One sample yielded the 32 T cell receptor beta chains listed below, sequenced in a study of shared clonotypes between healthy human individuals. Some clones are missing from TCRdb's copy, which holds only in-frame ones; the method was immunoSEQ multiplex PCR. The sample consists of 2 million to 3 million clones, 80% to 95% of them appearing once. The material sequenced was naive CD4+ T cells from PBMCs. The subset is: CD45RA+ positively selected. The receptors come from a man aged 18-30 years in good health. Some clones in this sample may be carry-over from other donors' samples.

V and J are TRBV15 and TRBJ1-2; D uncertain. The CDR3 has 12 residues. The germline V gene has CDR1 LNHNV and CDR2 YYDKDF (reference sequence). With 3 bases removed from V and 3 bases from J, the gap between germline ends came to 5 bases. The CDR3 loop reads CATSSGDYGYTF. DNA of the CDR3: TGTGCCACCAGCAGTGGTGACTATGGCTACACCTTC.

The V and J genes are TRBV9 and TRBJ2-2; 9 nucleotides agree with TRBD2. The CDR3 is 16 residues long. The trim removed 4 bases at V and 1 base at J, leaving 5 bases unmatched. The germline V gene encodes CDR1 SGDLS and CDR2 YYNGEE. CDR3 bases: TGTGCCAGCAGCCCCCGACTAGCGGAGAACACCGGGGAGCTGTTTTTT. It yields the protein CASSPRLAENTGELFF.

This sequence joins TRBV7-6 and TRBJ2-2, with TRBD2 matching over 10 bases. Germline V gene sequence: CDR1 SGHVS, CDR2 FNYEAQ. The V gene end was trimmed by 2 bases and the J gene end by 0 bases; junction bases not matched to a gene: 9. This CDR3 comprises 19 residues. The CDR3 loop is CASSLLVSGRLANTGELFF. In nucleotides, the CDR3 is TGTGCCAGCAGCTTACTCGTTAGCGGGAGGCTAGCGAACACCGGGGAGCTGTTTTTT. Full variable domain (outside the CDR3, taken from reference TRBV7-6 and TRBJ2-2): GAGVSQSPRYKVTKRGQDVALRCDPISGHVSLYWYRQALGQGPEFLTYFNYEAQQDKSGLPNDRFSAERPEGSISTLTIQRTEQRDSAMYRCASSLLVSGRLANTGELFFGEGSRLTVL.

The chain uses TRBV9 and TRBJ2-7, with a possible D match to TRBD1 (5 bases). CDR1 and CDR2 from the germline V gene are SGDLS and YYNGEE. V was clipped by 0 bases and J by 3 bases, with 10 bases between them. This CDR3 region has 14 residues. CDR3 bases: TGTGCCAGCAGCGTAGGTAGGCAGGGCTACGAGCAGTACTTC. As protein: CASSVGRQGYEQYF.

This clone was recorded once. The chain has TRBV2 and TRBJ2-2, with 9 bases lining up with TRBD1. This CDR3 is 16 amino acids long. The V gene's germline CDR1 is SNHLY and CDR2 FYNNEI. Trimming removed 6 bases from V and 3 bases from J; junction bases left unmatched: 8. The CDR3, as DNA: TGTGCCAGCAGGGGTACCGGGACAGGGTACACCGGGGAGCTGTTTTTT. Translation gives CASRGTGTGYTGELFF.

V usage is TRBV28 and J usage is TRBJ2-3, with D perhaps matching TRBD2 (5 bases). Trimming took off 4 bases at V and 0 bases at J, with 14 bases between the two ends. Germline assignment: CDR1 MDHEN and CDR2 SYDVKM. The CDR3 is 16 amino acids. CDR3 amino acids: CASSSLPAGSTDTQYF. The DNA of the CDR3 is TGTGCCAGCAGTTCCCTGCCGGCGGGTAGCACAGATACGCAGTATTTT.

This clone showed up just once. This rearrangement joins TRBV5-4 to TRBJ2-7; 8 positions match TRBD1. V lost 10 bases to trimming and J lost 1 base; unmatched junction nucleotides: 7. The CDR3 runs 13 residues. In germline, CDR1 is SGHNT, CDR2 YYREEE (reference sequence). CDR3 region: CAGRDRPSYEQYF. The CDR3 DNA sequence: TGTGCCGGGCGGGACAGGCCTTCCTACGAGCAGTACTTC. Full variable domain (missing parts from reference TRBV5-4 and TRBJ2-7): ETGVTQSPTHLIKTRGQQVTLRCSSQSGHNTVSWYQQALGQGPQFIFQYYREEENGRGNFPPRFSGLQFPNYSSELNVNALELDDSALYLCAGRDRPSYEQYFGPGTRLTVT.

J is TRBJ1-1 and V is TRBV28; a weak D match, TRBD1 (5 bases). Germline CDR1 and CDR2: MDHEN and SYDVKM. The CDR3 totals 15 residues. The V end lost 4 bases, the J end lost 4 bases, and 16 bases lay between the germline ends. The CDR3: CASSSPGLGGTEAFF. CDR3 DNA sequence: TGTGCCAGCAGTTCCCCAGGGCTCGGTGGCACTGAAGCTTTCTTT. Full variable domain (rest looked up from reference TRBV28 and TRBJ1-1): DVKVTQSSRYLVKRTGEKVFLECVQDMDHENMFWYRQDPGLGLRLIYFSYDVKMKEKGDIPEGYSVSREKKERFSLILESASTNQTSMYLCASSSPGLGGTEAFFGQGTRLTVV.

The chain combines TRBV9 with TRBJ1-2, with D uncertain. In germline, CDR1 is SGDLS, CDR2 YYNGEE. V was trimmed by 1 base and J by 8 bases, leaving 15 bases between them. The CDR3 is made up of 14 amino acids. DNA of the CDR3: TGTGCCAGCAGCGTAAGGGTATCAACGGGGGGCTACACCTTC. Translating gives CASSVRVSTGGYTF.

A few counts support this clone. The J gene is TRBJ1-1, the V gene TRBV2, with D hard to call. The CDR3 contains 14 residues. The V gene's germline CDR1 is SNHLY and CDR2 FYNNEI. Deletions cut 2 bases from V and 0 bases from J, with 7 bases between. The CDR3 coding sequence is TGTGCCAGCAGTGAAAGGCCTGTGAACACTGAAGCTTTCTTT. It encodes CASSERPVNTEAFF.

The gene calls are TRBV5-1 and TRBJ1-4; a possible D gene is TRBD1 (5 bases). The germline V and J ends were trimmed by 5 bases and 6 bases, with 17 bases remaining between them. This CDR3 has 15 amino acids. CDR1 is SGHRS, CDR2 YFSETQ, per germline. CDR3 loop: CASSLVGSRDEKLFF. The DNA of the CDR3 is TGCGCCAGCAGTCTGGTTGGTAGCAGGGATGAAAAACTGTTTTTT.

CDR3 in amino acids: CASSLGIAGLGTQYF. The CDR3 DNA sequence: TGTGCCAGCAGCTTGGGAATAGCGGGACTGGGGACCCAGTACTTC. The chain joins TRBV5-4 to TRBJ2-5, with 8 bases lining up with TRBD2. The V and J ends lost 0 bases and 7 bases, in that order; junction bases with no gene match: 8. The V gene's germline CDR1 is SGHNT and CDR2 YYREEE (reference sequence). This CDR3 contains 15 residues.

The rearrangement joins TRBV6-6 to TRBJ1-2; 8 nucleotides match TRBD1. This CDR3 is 15 amino acids long. Germline CDR1 reads MNHNY; CDR2 reads SVGAGI (reference sequence). V trimming: 6 bases; J trimming: 5 bases; junction bases outside the gene matches: 11. The CDR3 region is CASRGNGQGGYGYTF. The DNA for the CDR3 is TGTGCCAGCAGGGGAAACGGACAGGGAGGGTATGGCTACACCTTC.

The chain is built from TRBV11-2 and TRBJ2-7; TRBD2 is a possible D gene (5 bases). V shed 5 bases and J shed 11 bases, with 19 bases lying between them. Per the germline V gene, CDR1 is SGHAT and CDR2 is FQNNGV. The CDR3 length is 13 residues. The CDR3 spells CASSPTSGRGEYF. Written as DNA, the CDR3 is TGTGCCAGCAGCCCCACCAGCGGACGGGGAGAGTACTTC.

The V and J genes are TRBV5-4 and TRBJ2-7; 8 bases are shared with TRBD2. The CDR3 runs to 14 residues. CDR1 SGHNT and CDR2 YYREEE come from the germline V gene (reference sequence). V lost 0 bases, J lost 3 bases, and 2 bases stayed unmatched. The CDR3 protein is CASSLAGGDYEQYF. DNA of the CDR3: TGTGCCAGCAGCTTGGCGGGAGGGGACTACGAGCAGTACTTC.

This chain connects TRBV5-4 to TRBJ1-2, with D perhaps TRBD1 (6 bases). Germline V gives CDR1 SGHNT, CDR2 YYREEE (reference sequence). V gave up 0 bases and J gave up 2 bases, with 17 bases separating them. The CDR3 contains 17 residues. The CDR3 nucleotides read TGTGCCAGCAGCTTGGTCACCCGGACAGCACTAAACTATGGCTACACCTTC. Its protein is CASSLVTRTALNYGYTF.

The gene calls are TRBV5-1 and TRBJ2-7; the match to TRBD1 covers 10 bases. The J segment lost 2 bases and the V segment lost 4 bases, leaving 3 bases of the junction unmatched. Per germline, CDR1 SGHRS and CDR2 YFSETQ. The CDR3 spans 14 residues. CDR3 nucleotide sequence: TGCGCCAGCAGCGGGACAGGGGCAGCCTACGAGCAGTACTTC. It specifies CASSGTGAAYEQYF.

The chain uses TRBV2 and TRBJ2-2; no definite D call. Germline V CDR1 and CDR2: SNHLY, FYNNEI. V lost 7 bases and J 2 bases, leaving 14 bases between the germline ends. The CDR3 sequence is 15 residues long. CDR3 residues: CASTRQSANTGELFF. As DNA, the CDR3 is TGTGCCAGCACGCGCCAGAGCGCAAACACCGGGGAGCTGTTTTTT.

The chain links TRBV15 to TRBJ2-7; no definite D call. The germline gives CDR1 LNHNV, CDR2 YYDKDF (reference sequence). The CDR3 extends over 15 amino acids. Trimming left V 0 bases short and J 3 bases short, with 12 bases between. The CDR3 protein is CATSRDFIPSYEQYF. The DNA of the CDR3 is TGTGCCACCAGCAGAGACTTCATCCCTAGCTACGAGCAGTACTTC. Filled out from reference TRBV15 and TRBJ2-7, the complete variable domain reads DAMVIQNPRYQVTQFGKPVTLSCSQTLNHNVMYWYQQKSSQAPKLLFHYYDKDFNNEADTPDNFQSRRPNTSFCFLDIRSPGLGDTAMYLCATSRDFIPSYEQYFGPGTRLTVT.

This rearrangement joins TRBV5-4 to TRBJ2-1; no clear D. Germline CDR1 reads SGHNT; CDR2 reads YYREEE (reference sequence). Trimming cost V 1 base and J 0 bases, with 8 bases left between them. This CDR3 comprises 15 residues. The CDR3 region has the DNA TGTGCCAGCAGCTTGTCAGTGAACTCCTACAATGAGCAGTTCTTC. Translation gives CASSLSVNSYNEQFF.

The V call is TRBV28, the J call TRBJ2-5; TRBD2 aligns across 7 bases. This CDR3 spans 15 amino acids. Germline CDR1 and CDR2: MDHEN and SYDVKM. V lost 7 bases to trimming and J lost 9 bases; unmatched junction nucleotides: 17. CDR3 DNA: TGTGCCAGCACCCCCCCCGGGAGGCGCGGGTCGGCCCAGTACTTC. It translates to CASTPPGRRGSAQYF.

The rearrangement joins TRBV7-3 to TRBJ2-3; 11 nucleotides align to TRBD2. V lost 5 bases, J lost 1 base, and 8 bases stayed unmatched. The CDR3 loop spans 17 amino acids. Germline V gene data show CDR1 as SGHTA and CDR2 as FQGTGA. The CDR3 spells CASSAQTSGRGTDTQYF. DNA of the CDR3: TGTGCCAGCAGCGCGCAAACTAGCGGGAGAGGCACAGATACGCAGTATTTT.

V usage is TRBV30 and J usage is TRBJ2-7; D perhaps matches TRBD2 (5 bases). This CDR3 region has 13 residues. Trimming took 5 bases from V and 3 from J, leaving 14 bases between them. Germline CDR1 is GTSNPN and CDR2 is SVGIG (reference sequence). CDR3 DNA sequence: TGTGCCTGGGCCGGGCGACGGGACTACGAGCAGTACTTC. It codes for CAWAGRRDYEQYF.

V is TRBV6-6 and J is TRBJ2-1; 10 nucleotides align to TRBD1. J lost 8 bases, V lost 2 bases, and 6 bases had no gene match. This CDR3 is built from 15 residues. CDR1 and CDR2 from the germline V gene are MNHNY and SVGAGI (reference sequence). The CDR3 here is CASSYQGQGLDEQFF. DNA of the CDR3: TGTGCCAGCAGTTACCAGGGACAGGGGTTGGATGAGCAGTTCTTC.

The V call is TRBV28, the J call TRBJ1-1; D unresolved. The CDR3 consists of 15 residues. V was trimmed by 5 bases and J by 0 bases, leaving 13 bases between them. The germline CDR1 and CDR2 sequences are MDHEN and SYDVKM. The CDR3 sequence is CASSRRGIMNTEAFF. The CDR3 DNA sequence: TGTGCCAGCAGTAGGCGAGGGATAATGAACACTGAAGCTTTCTTT.

The V and J genes are TRBV6-5 and TRBJ2-7; TRBD2 agrees at 8 bases. Per germline, CDR1 MNHEY and CDR2 SVGAGI. Trimming cost V 2 bases and J 5 bases; bases outside gene matches: 5. The CDR3 is 14 residues long. The CDR3 DNA reads TGTGCCAGCAGTTACAAGACTAGCGTCGACGAGCAGTACTTC. Residues: CASSYKTSVDEQYF.

The chain couples TRBV9 to TRBJ2-1, with D maybe TRBD2 (6 bases). Germline V gene lookup returns CDR1 SGDLS and CDR2 YYNGEE. The CDR3 runs to 12 residues. V was clipped by 3 bases and J by 10 bases, with 11 bases between them. The CDR3 DNA reads as TGTGCCAGCAGCGCCCGGGAGTGGGAGCAGTTCTTC. It specifies CASSAREWEQFF. The whole variable domain, filled in from reference TRBV9 and TRBJ2-1, reads DSGVTQTPKHLITATGQRVTLRCSPRSGDLSVYWYQQSLDQGLQFLIQYYNGEERAKGNILERFSAQQFPDLHSELNLSSLELGDSALYFCASSAREWEQFFGPGTRLTVL.

This clone has only one observation. The rearrangement links TRBV5-4 to TRBJ2-2; TRBD1 might be the D (7 bases). Trimming stripped 4 bases from V and 3 bases from J, with 13 bases between. The CDR3 has 15 amino acids. Looked up from germline, CDR1 is SGHNT and CDR2 is YYREEE (reference sequence). The CDR3 nucleotides read TGTGCCAGCAGCCACTCCAGGGGGGACACCGGGGAGCTGTTTTTT. It encodes CASSHSRGDTGELFF.

This chain connects TRBV5-4 to TRBJ1-2; the match to TRBD1 covers 10 bases. V was clipped by 0 bases and J by 4 bases; unmatched bases: 6. The CDR3 is 16 amino acids. Germline V gene lookup returns CDR1 SGHNT and CDR2 YYREEE (reference sequence). CDR3 region: CASSLAGTGVTYGYTF. Written as DNA, the CDR3 is TGTGCCAGCAGCTTGGCTGGGACAGGGGTAACCTATGGCTACACCTTC.

Only one count was recorded for this clone. This chain uses TRBV6-6 with TRBJ1-2, with D maybe TRBD1 (5 bases). CDR1 MNHNY and CDR2 SVGAGI come from the germline V gene (reference sequence). V was pared by 0 bases and J by 6 bases, with 5 bases between. The CDR3 consists of 12 residues. The DNA for the CDR3 is TGTGCCAGCAGTTACTCGGACAATGGCTACACCTTC. It specifies CASSYSDNGYTF.

This chain uses TRBV2 with TRBJ1-5; D is uncertain. The ends were cut back, 2 bases at V and 6 bases at J, with 14 bases in the middle. Germline V gene sequence: CDR1 SNHLY, CDR2 FYNNEI. The CDR3 contains 15 residues. For the CDR3, the DNA is TGTGCCAGCAGTGAAACTCTAACAAGCGGTCAGCCCCAGCATTTT. This gives the protein CASSETLTSGQPQHF.

The chain recombines TRBV19 with TRBJ1-5; no firm D call. V lost 7 bases to trimming and J lost 10 bases, with 11 bases between them. The CDR3 contains 11 residues. CDR1 LNHDA and CDR2 SQIVND come from the germline V gene (reference sequence). CDR3 loop: CASKLAGPQHF. In DNA form, the CDR3 reads TGTGCCAGTAAGTTGGCCGGCCCCCAGCATTTT.